The clone carrying this T cell receptor beta chain has ten or more counts. The CDR3 is made up of 15 amino acids. V lost 0 bases and J lost 5, with 15 bases in between. In germline, CDR1 is SGHDT, CDR2 YYEEEE. Individual cDNA molecules received unique molecular identifiers during library preparation. TCRdb reprocessed the 5' RACE reads with MiXCR, giving one entry per CDR3 protein. The sample contains tens of thousands of distinct CDR3 sequences, about 15% of which appear only once. These data belong to a study of early T cells in non-severe SARS-CoV-2 infection. This chain links TRBV5-6 with TRBJ2-7; D is unresolved. The sample was whole blood, taken at baseline. The clonotype comes from an adult who was a healthcare worker with PCR-confirmed SARS-CoV-2 infection or an uninfected control (not recorded which). The CDR3 region is CASSLVAGFEHEQYF. DNA for the CDR3: TGTGCCAGCAGCTTGGTGGCAGGTTTTGAGCACGAGCAGTACTTC.